The text below deals with one TCR beta chain. The data belong to a study of CD8 T cells in Susac syndrome. The sequenced target, TCR beta, came from blood CD8+ and CD4+ T cells. Matching for age and sex applied to the controls, who were healthy donors. Negative isolation yielded CD4+ and CD8+ T cells, and FACS enriched TEMRA cells. Germline assignment: CDR1 MNHNS and CDR2 SASEGT. V was pared by 7 bases and J by 0 bases, with 10 bases between. This CDR3 has 14 residues. With random hexamers, reverse transcription was performed on about 0.5 to 1 ug of RNA. An immunoSEQ multiplex PCR generated amplified TCR beta CDR3 products spanning 54 Vbeta and 13 Jbeta. TCRdb re-called the immunoSEQ multiplex PCR reads through MiXCR, storing one row per CDR3 protein. The sample holds 150,000 to 200,000 distinct CDR3 sequences, approximately 92% seen once.

J is TRBJ1-3 and V is TRBV6-1; D gene ambiguous. The TCR was taken from a human donor in good health. Sequenced input: CD4+ T cells from PBMCs. The CDR3 reads CASTGRNSGNTIYF. For the CDR3, the DNA is TGTGCCAGCACGGGTAGAAACTCTGGAAACACCATATATTTT.